What follows describes a single TCR beta chain. Its antigen is as yet unknown. One entry per CDR3 protein results from TCRdb running MiXCR on the RT-PCR reads. The data hold over 750,000 distinct CDR3 sequences, with approximately 22% observed a single time. Trimming took off 3 bases at V and 4 bases at J, with 13 bases between the two ends. The CDR3 is 14 residues long. Germline assignment: CDR1 DFQATT and CDR2 SNEGSKA (reference sequence). This entry comes from a study of response to subunit inactivated influenza vaccine. Overall study results and limits: Authors proposed each seasonal influenza vaccination draws in few new T cells.

The clonotype originates from a man between 45 and 60 years old who received an inactivated influenza vaccine. The source was PBMCs from blood, collected less than 6 days after vaccination. The chain carries TRBV20-1 and TRBJ1-5; a weak D match, TRBD1 (5 bases). In DNA form, the CDR3 reads TGCAGTGCTAGTGGTGGGGGTTTGAATCAGCCCCAGCATTTT. Its protein is CSASGGGLNQPQHF.